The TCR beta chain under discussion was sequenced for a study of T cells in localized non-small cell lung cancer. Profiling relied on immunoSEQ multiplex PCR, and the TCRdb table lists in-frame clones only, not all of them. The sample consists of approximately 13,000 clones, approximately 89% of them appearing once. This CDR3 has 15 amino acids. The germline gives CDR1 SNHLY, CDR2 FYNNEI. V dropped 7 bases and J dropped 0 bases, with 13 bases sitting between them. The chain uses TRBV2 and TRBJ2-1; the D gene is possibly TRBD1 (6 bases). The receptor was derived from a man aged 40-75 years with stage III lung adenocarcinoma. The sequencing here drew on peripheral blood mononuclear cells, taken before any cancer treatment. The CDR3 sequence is CASTGGRSSYNEQFF. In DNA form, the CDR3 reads TGTGCCAGCACTGGGGGCAGGAGCTCCTACAATGAGCAGTTCTTC.